This TCR beta chain was observed in a study of T cell repertoires in cytomegalovirus infection. Study in general: Matching HLA type, along with CMV infection, was indicated by public TCR beta signatures.

This clonotype has only one observation. One entry per CDR3 protein results from TCRdb running MiXCR on the reads. The data show hundreds of thousands of distinct CDR3 sequences, with less than 40% seen just once and about 2.8% held by the top ten. Sequenced input: PBMCs. The receptor was derived from a human donor in good health (CMV status not recorded). Some clones in this sample may be carry-over from other donors' samples.

Here the CDR3 reads CATSDSPGGGGGSLWEQFF. The CDR3 region has the DNA TGTGCCACCAGTGATTCCCCCGGGGGGGGGGGCGGAAGTTTGTGGGAGCAGTTCTTC. V and J are TRBV24-1 and TRBJ2-1; TRBD2 agrees at 8 bases. This CDR3 spans 19 amino acids. Trimming at V came to 2 bases and at J to 10 bases, leaving 21 bases not matched to a gene. Looked up from germline, CDR1 is KGHDR and CDR2 is SFDVKD.